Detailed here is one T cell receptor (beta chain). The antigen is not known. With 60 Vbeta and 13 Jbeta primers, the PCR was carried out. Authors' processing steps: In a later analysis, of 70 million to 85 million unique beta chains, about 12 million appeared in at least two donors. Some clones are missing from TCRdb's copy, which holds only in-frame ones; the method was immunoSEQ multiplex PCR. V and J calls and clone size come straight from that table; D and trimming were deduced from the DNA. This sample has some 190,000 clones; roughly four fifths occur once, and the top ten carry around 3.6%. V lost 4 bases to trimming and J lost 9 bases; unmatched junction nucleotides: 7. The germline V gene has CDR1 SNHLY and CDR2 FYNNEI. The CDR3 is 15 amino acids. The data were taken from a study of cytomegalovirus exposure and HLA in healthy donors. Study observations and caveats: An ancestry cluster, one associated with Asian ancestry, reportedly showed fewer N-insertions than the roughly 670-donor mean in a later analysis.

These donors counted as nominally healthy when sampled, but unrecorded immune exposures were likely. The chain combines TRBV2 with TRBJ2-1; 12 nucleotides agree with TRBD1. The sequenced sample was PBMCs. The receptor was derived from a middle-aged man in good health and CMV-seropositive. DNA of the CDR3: TGTGCCAGCAGTGCGGGGACAGGGGGCAGGGGTGAGCAGTTCTTC. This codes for CASSAGTGGRGEQFF.